Sequencing of this T cell receptor (beta chain) was carried out in a study of shared clonotypes between healthy human individuals. The overall study: Three plates each covered CD4 naive and memory; CD8 naive two, CD8 memory one.

Study-wide findings and caveats: Around 5% of naive CD4 clonotypes were common to four donors.

CDR1 and CDR2 (germline): MNHEY, SMNVEV (reference sequence). V gave up 3 bases and J gave up 1 base; unmatched junction bases: 5. This CDR3 region has 15 residues. On this clone: Its antigen is as yet unknown.

TCRdb keeps only in-frame clones here, not all; method: immunoSEQ multiplex PCR. The table lists about 730,000 clones, roughly 72% of them singletons. The chain links TRBV27 to TRBJ2-7; 8 bases are shared with TRBD2. This TCR was sampled from a woman between 25 and 40 years old in good health. Source material: memory CD4+ T cells sorted from blood. The subset: CD45RA-negative fraction. CDR3 DNA sequence: TGTGCCAGCAGTTTCCGTAGCGGGGCGTCCTACGAGCAGTACTTC. It yields the protein CASSFRSGASYEQYF.